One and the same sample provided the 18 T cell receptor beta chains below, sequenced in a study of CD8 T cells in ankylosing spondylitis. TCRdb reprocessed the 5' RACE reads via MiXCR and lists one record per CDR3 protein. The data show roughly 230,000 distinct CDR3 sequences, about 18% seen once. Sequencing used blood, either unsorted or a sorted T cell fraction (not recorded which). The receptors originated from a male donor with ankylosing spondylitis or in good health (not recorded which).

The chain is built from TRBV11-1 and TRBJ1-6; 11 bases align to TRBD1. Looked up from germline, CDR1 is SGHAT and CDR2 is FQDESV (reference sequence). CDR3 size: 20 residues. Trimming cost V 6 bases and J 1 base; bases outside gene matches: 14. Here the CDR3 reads CASSFQPGQGDRSYNSPLHF. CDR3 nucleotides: TGTGCCAGCAGTTTTCAGCCGGGACAGGGGGATCGTTCCTATAATTCACCCCTCCACTTT.

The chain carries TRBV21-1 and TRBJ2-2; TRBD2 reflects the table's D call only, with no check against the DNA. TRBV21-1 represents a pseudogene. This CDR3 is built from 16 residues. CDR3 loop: CASSRAGGTNTGELFF. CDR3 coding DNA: TGTGCCAGCAGCAGGGCGGGCGGGACCAACACCGGGGAGCTGTTTTTT.

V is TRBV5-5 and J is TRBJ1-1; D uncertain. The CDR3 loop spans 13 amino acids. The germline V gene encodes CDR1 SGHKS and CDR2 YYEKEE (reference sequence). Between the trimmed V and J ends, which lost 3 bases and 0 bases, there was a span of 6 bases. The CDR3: CASSWVLNTEAFF. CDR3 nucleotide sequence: TGTGCCAGCAGCTGGGTCTTGAACACTGAAGCTTTCTTT. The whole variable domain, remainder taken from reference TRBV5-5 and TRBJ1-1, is DAGVTQSPTHLIKTRGQQVTLRCSPISGHKSVSWYQQVLGQGPQFIFQYYEKEERGRGNFPDRFSARQFPNYSSELNVNALLLGDSALYLCASSWVLNTEAFFGQGTRLTVV.

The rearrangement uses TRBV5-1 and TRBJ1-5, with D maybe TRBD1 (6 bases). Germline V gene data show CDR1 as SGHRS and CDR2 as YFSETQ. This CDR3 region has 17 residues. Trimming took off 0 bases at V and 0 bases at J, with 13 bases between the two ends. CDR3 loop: CASSLARTEISNQPQHF. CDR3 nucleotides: TGCGCCAGCAGCTTGGCGCGGACAGAAATTAGCAATCAGCCCCAGCATTTT.

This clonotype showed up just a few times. This CDR3 is CSARDVGLSQETQYF. The CDR3 DNA reads TGCAGTGCTAGAGATGTCGGACTGAGCCAAGAGACCCAGTACTTC. This rearrangement joins TRBV20-1 to TRBJ2-5, with a tentative D call TRBD2 (5 bases). The V end lost 0 bases, the J end lost 1 base, and 12 bases lay between the germline ends. CDR1 DFQATT and CDR2 SNEGSKA come from the germline V gene (reference sequence). CDR3 length: 15 residues.

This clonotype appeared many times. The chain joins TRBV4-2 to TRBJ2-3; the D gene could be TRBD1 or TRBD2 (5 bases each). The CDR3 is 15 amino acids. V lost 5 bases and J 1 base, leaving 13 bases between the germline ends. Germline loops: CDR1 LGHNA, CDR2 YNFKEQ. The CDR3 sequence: CASSGRDGGTDTQYF. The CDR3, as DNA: TGTGCCAGCAGCGGACGGGACGGGGGCACAGATACGCAGTATTTT.

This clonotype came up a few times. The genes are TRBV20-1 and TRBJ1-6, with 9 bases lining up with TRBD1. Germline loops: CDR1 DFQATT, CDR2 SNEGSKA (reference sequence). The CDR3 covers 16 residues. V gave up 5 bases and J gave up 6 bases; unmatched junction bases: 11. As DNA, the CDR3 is TGCAGTGCTGGTTACAGGGGGCGGTTTCTTAATTCACCCCTCCACTTT. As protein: CSAGYRGRFLNSPLHF.

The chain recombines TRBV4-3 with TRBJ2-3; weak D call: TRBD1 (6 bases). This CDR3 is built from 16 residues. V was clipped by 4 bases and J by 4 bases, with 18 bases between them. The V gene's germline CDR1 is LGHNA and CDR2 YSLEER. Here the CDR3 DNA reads TGCGCCAGCAGCCCCACGGGCTCAGGGGCGGCAGATACGCAGTATTTT. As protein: CASSPTGSGAADTQYF.

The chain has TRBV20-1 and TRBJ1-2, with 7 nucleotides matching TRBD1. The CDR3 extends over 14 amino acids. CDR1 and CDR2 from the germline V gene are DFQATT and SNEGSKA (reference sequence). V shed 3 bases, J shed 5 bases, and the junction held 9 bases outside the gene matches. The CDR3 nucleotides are TGCAGTGCTAGTGATCTAAGGGGACAGTATGGCTACACCTTC. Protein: CSASDLRGQYGYTF.

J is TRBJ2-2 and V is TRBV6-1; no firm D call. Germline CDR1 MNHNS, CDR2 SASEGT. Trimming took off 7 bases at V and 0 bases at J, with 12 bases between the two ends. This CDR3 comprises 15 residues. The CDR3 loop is CASNGASSNTGELFF. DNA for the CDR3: TGTGCCAGCAATGGCGCCAGTTCGAACACCGGGGAGCTGTTTTTT.

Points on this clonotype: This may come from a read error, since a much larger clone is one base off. In DNA form, the CDR3 reads TGTGCCAGCGGTTTGGGGATGGGGTCAAGGGAGCAGTTCTTC. Its protein product is CASGLGMGSREQFF. J is TRBJ2-1 and V is TRBV27; D is unclear. Germline loops: CDR1 MNHEY, CDR2 SMNVEV (reference sequence). The CDR3 extends over 14 amino acids.

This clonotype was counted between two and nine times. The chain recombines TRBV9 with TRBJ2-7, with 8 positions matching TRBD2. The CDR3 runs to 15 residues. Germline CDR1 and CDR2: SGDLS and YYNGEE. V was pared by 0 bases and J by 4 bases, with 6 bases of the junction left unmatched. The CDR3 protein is CASSVAGGARYEQYF. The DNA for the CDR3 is TGTGCCAGCAGCGTAGCCGGGGGGGCTAGGTACGAGCAGTACTTC. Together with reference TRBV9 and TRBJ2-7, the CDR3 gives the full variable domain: DSGVTQTPKHLITATGQRVTLRCSPRSGDLSVYWYQQSLDQGLQFLIQYYNGEERAKGNILERFSAQQFPDLHSELNLSSLELGDSALYFCASSVAGGARYEQYFGPGTRLTVT.

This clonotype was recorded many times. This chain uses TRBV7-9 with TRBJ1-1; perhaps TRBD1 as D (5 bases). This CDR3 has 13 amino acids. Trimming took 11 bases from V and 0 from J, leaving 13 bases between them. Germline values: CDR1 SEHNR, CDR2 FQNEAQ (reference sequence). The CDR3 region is CAGLGEMNTEAFF. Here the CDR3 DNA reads TGTGCCGGACTGGGGGAGATGAACACTGAAGCTTTCTTT.

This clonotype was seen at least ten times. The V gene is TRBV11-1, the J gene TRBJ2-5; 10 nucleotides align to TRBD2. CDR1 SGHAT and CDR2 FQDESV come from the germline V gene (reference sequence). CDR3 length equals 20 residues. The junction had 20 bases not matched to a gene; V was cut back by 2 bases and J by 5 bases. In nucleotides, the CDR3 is TGTGCCAGCAGCTTACGGGACCCCGTGTTGGCTAGCGGGAGTGAGGAGACCCAGTACTTC. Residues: CASSLRDPVLASGSEETQYF.

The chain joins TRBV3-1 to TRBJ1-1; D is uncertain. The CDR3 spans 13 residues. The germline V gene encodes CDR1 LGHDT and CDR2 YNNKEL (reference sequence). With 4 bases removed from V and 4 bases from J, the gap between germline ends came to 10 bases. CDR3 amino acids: CASSPPSGTEAFF. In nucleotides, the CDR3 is TGTGCCAGCAGCCCTCCTTCGGGCACTGAAGCTTTCTTT.

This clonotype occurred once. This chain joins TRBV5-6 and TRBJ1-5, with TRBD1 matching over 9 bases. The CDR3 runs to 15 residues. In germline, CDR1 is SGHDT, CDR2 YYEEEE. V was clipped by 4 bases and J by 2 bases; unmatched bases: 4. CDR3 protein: CASSMDRGGNQPQHF. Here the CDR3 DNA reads TGTGCCAGCAGCATGGACAGGGGAGGCAATCAGCCCCAGCATTTT.

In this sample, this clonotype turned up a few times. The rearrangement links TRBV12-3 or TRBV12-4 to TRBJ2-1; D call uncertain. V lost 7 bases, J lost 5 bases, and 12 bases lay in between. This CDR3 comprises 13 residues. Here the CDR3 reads CASTPGPNNEQFF. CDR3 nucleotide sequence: TGTGCCAGCACCCCCGGTCCCAACAATGAGCAGTTCTTC.

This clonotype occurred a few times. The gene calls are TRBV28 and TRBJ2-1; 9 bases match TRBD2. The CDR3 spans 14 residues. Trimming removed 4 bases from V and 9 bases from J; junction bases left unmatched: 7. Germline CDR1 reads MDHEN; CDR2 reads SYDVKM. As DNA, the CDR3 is TGTGCCAGCAGTTACCAGCGGGAGGAGGGTGAGCAGTTCTTC. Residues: CASSYQREEGEQFF.